This passage covers 22 T cell receptor beta chains from one sample sequenced in a study of CD8 T cells in Susac syndrome (dated by TCRdb to between 2018 and 2021). The library relied on the immunoSEQ multiplex PCR assay. RNA was extracted using the RNeasy kit, and roughly 0.5 to 1 microgram was reverse transcribed with random hexamers. TCRdb passed the public sequencing reads through fastp at Q25 and MiXCR, retaining productive beta sequences. All rows with the same CDR3 protein become a single entry with the most common DNA and genes. The sample table contains some 200,000 distinct CDR3 sequences; only one count was recorded for approximately 95% of them. The ten top clones hold around 0.11% of the sample. Material for sequencing was CD4+ T cells from PBMCs. The receptors were sampled from a human donor in good health.

Only one count was recorded for this clonotype. The gene calls are TRBV19 and TRBJ2-3; D not resolved. The CDR3 consists of 12 residues. The V end lost 7 bases, the J end lost 4 bases, and 9 bases lay between the germline ends. Germline V gene lookup returns CDR1 LNHDA and CDR2 SQIVND (reference sequence). The CDR3 DNA is TGTGCCAGTACTCAGCCCCCAGATACGCAGTATTTT. Its protein is CASTQPPDTQYF.

The chain is built from TRBV5-4 and TRBJ2-3, with D possibly being TRBD2 (6 bases). Germline V gene data show CDR1 as SGHNT and CDR2 as YYREEE (reference sequence). V shed 5 bases and J shed 5 bases, with 9 bases lying between them. There are 12 residues in the CDR3. Written as DNA, the CDR3 is TGTGCCAGCAGGCTCGGGGGAGATACGCAGTATTTT. This encodes CASRLGGDTQYF.

V gene TRBV18 combines with J gene TRBJ2-1, with D perhaps TRBD1 (6 bases). The CDR3 runs 16 residues. Germline values: CDR1 KGHSH, CDR2 LQKENI. V gave up 0 bases and J gave up 3 bases, with 12 bases separating them. For the CDR3, the DNA is TGTGCCAGCTCACCACCGGTGGCAGGGGTCTACAATGAGCAGTTCTTC. Translation gives CASSPPVAGVYNEQFF. The full variable domain, in which reference TRBV18 and TRBJ2-1 provide the parts outside the CDR3, is NAGVMQNPRHLVRRRGQEARLRCSPMKGHSHVYWYRQLPEEGLKFMVYLQKENIIDESGMPKERFSAEFPKEGPSILRIQQVVRGDSAAYFCASSPPVAGVYNEQFFGPGTRLTVL.

V gene TRBV20-1 combines with J gene TRBJ2-7; maybe TRBD1 (5 bases). This CDR3 is 12 amino acids long. V was shortened by 6 bases and J by 2 bases, with 11 bases between the two germline ends. CDR1 and CDR2 from the germline V gene are DFQATT and SNEGSKA (reference sequence). The CDR3 region has the DNA TGCAGTGCCCAGGACAATACCTACGAGCAGTACTTC. It encodes CSAQDNTYEQYF.

The chain has TRBV27 and TRBJ2-6; D not certain. V dropped 6 bases and J dropped 2 bases, with 8 bases sitting between them. Germline V gives CDR1 MNHEY, CDR2 SMNVEV (reference sequence). This CDR3 region has 14 residues. CDR3 sequence: CASRANPGANVLTF. The CDR3 DNA is TGTGCCAGCAGGGCCAATCCTGGGGCCAACGTCCTGACTTTC.

The gene calls are TRBV20-1 and TRBJ1-2, with a tentative D call TRBD1 (5 bases). The CDR3 covers 12 residues. CDR1 is DFQATT, CDR2 SNEGSKA, per germline (reference sequence). V shed 0 bases and J shed 6 bases, with 8 bases lying between them. As DNA, the CDR3 is TGCAGTGCTAGAGAATGGGGGGATGGCTACACCTTC. Translated, it gives CSAREWGDGYTF.

The chain combines TRBV29-1 with TRBJ1-1; 7 bases are a match to TRBD1. Germline assignment: CDR1 SQVTM and CDR2 ANQGSEA. This CDR3 has 11 amino acids. The J segment lost 7 bases and the V segment lost 6 bases, leaving 5 bases of the junction unmatched. CDR3 sequence (DNA): TGCAGCGTCGGGACAGAAGATGAAGCTTTCTTT. Translation: CSVGTEDEAFF.

This chain links TRBV5-4 with TRBJ2-1, with no clear D. Trimming took 2 bases from V and 6 from J, leaving 15 bases between them. Germline lookup yields CDR1 SGHNT and CDR2 YYREEE (reference sequence). The CDR3 runs 15 residues. CDR3 bases: TGTGCCAGCAGCTTACGAGTCCCAATGTCCAATGAGCAGTTCTTC. Translating it yields CASSLRVPMSNEQFF.

This clonotype was recorded once. The rearrangement uses TRBV29-1 and TRBJ2-1, with 9 bases matching TRBD1. Germline V gene data show CDR1 as SQVTM and CDR2 as ANQGSEA. The trim removed 4 bases at V and 8 bases at J, leaving 9 bases unmatched. CDR3 length equals 14 residues. CDR3 in amino acids: CSVGPQDRGYEQFF. The CDR3 DNA is TGCAGCGTTGGCCCGCAGGACAGGGGATATGAGCAGTTCTTC.

J is TRBJ2-7 and V is TRBV20-1, with TRBD2 identical over 9 bases. Per germline, CDR1 DFQATT and CDR2 SNEGSKA (reference sequence). V lost 1 base, J lost 7 bases, and 8 bases stayed unmatched. The CDR3 sequence is 14 residues long. The CDR3 protein is CSARVGSGSGEQYF. In DNA form, the CDR3 reads TGCAGTGCTAGAGTTGGTAGCGGGAGTGGGGAGCAGTACTTC.

The rearrangement links TRBV15 to TRBJ2-3; D is unresolved. Germline lookup yields CDR1 LNHNV and CDR2 YYDKDF (reference sequence). The CDR3 is 11 residues long. Between the trimmed V and J ends, which lost 5 bases and 5 bases, there was a span of 5 bases. As DNA, the CDR3 is TGTGCCACCAGCTTTGGAGATACGCAGTATTTT. Amino acid sequence: CATSFGDTQYF.

The V gene is TRBV30, the J gene TRBJ2-7; D possibly uses TRBD1 or TRBD2 (5 bases each). Germline V gene data show CDR1 as GTSNPN and CDR2 as SVGIG (reference sequence). Trimming cost V 5 bases and J 5 bases, with 10 bases left between them. The length of the CDR3 is 11 residues. Written as DNA, the CDR3 is TGTGCCTGGGGGACCCGGGACGAGCAGTACTTC. Protein sequence: CAWGTRDEQYF. Filled out from reference TRBV30 and TRBJ2-7, the complete variable domain reads SQTIHQWPATLVQPVGSPLSLECTVEGTSNPNLYWYRQAAGRGLQLLFYSVGIGQISSEVPQNLSASRPQDRQFILSSKKLLLSDSGFYLCAWGTRDEQYFGPGTRLTVT.

The chain couples TRBV7-8 to TRBJ2-1; TRBD2 aligns across 11 bases. The junction had 6 bases not matched to a gene; V was cut back by 5 bases and J by 15 bases. Germline CDR1 reads SGHVS; CDR2 reads FQNEAQ. The CDR3 spans 12 residues. CDR3 bases: TGTGCCAGCAGCCGACCCGGACTAGCGGGGTTCTTC. Translation gives CASSRPGLAGFF.

This chain connects TRBV12-3 or TRBV12-4 to TRBJ1-2; D may be TRBD1 (5 bases). The V end was cut by 3 bases, the J end by 4 bases, with 24 bases between. The CDR3 has 18 residues. The CDR3 reads CASSLGVPRVVRAYGYTF. The CDR3 nucleotides read TGTGCCAGCAGTTTGGGTGTCCCTCGGGTAGTCAGGGCCTATGGCTACACCTTC.

The chain links TRBV6-5 to TRBJ2-1, with D possibly being TRBD2 (5 bases). Trimming took 2 bases from V and 0 from J, leaving 14 bases between them. The germline V gene encodes CDR1 MNHEY and CDR2 SVGAGI. The CDR3 extends over 17 amino acids. Here the CDR3 reads CASSYGGPRNSYNEQFF. The DNA of the CDR3 is TGTGCCAGCAGTTACGGAGGACCGAGGAACTCCTACAATGAGCAGTTCTTC.

The J gene is TRBJ2-1, the V gene TRBV20-1; no clear D. V was pared by 5 bases and J by 9 bases, with 11 bases between. Germline V gives CDR1 DFQATT, CDR2 SNEGSKA (reference sequence). There are 11 residues in the CDR3. The CDR3 reads CSARSRGEQFF. As DNA, the CDR3 is TGCAGTGCTCGTAGTCGAGGTGAGCAGTTCTTC.

The rearrangement joins TRBV7-2 to TRBJ1-3; D is unclear. Per the germline V gene, CDR1 is SGHTA and CDR2 is FQGNSA. This CDR3 contains 15 residues. V shed 3 bases and J shed 0 bases, with 9 bases lying between them. CDR3 nucleotides: TGTGCCAGCAGCTTTCCCCTTCTCTCTGGAAACACCATATATTTT. Its protein is CASSFPLLSGNTIYF.

The V gene is TRBV7-9, the J gene TRBJ1-1; 9 bases are a match to TRBD1. CDR1 is SEHNR, CDR2 FQNEAQ, per germline (reference sequence). Trimming at V came to 6 bases and at J to 10 bases, leaving 9 bases not matched to a gene. The CDR3 is 13 residues long. The CDR3 spells CASSFTGGVRAFF. DNA for the CDR3: TGTGCCAGCAGTTTCACAGGGGGCGTTCGAGCTTTCTTT.

The rearrangement uses TRBV7-2 and TRBJ1-1; D is uncertain. V was trimmed by 5 bases and J by 1 base, leaving 14 bases between them. The CDR3 covers 15 residues. The germline V gene has CDR1 SGHTA and CDR2 FQGNSA. CDR3 DNA sequence: TGTGCCAGCAGCCGCGTGGGTTTAGGGAACACTGAAGCTTTCTTT. Translating it yields CASSRVGLGNTEAFF.

This rearrangement joins TRBV20-1 to TRBJ2-6; TRBD1 might be the D (5 bases). Germline V CDR1 and CDR2: DFQATT, SNEGSKA (reference sequence). CDR3 size: 13 residues. The CDR3 region has the DNA TGCAGCGTAGGGGAAGCTGGGGCCAACGTCCTGACTTTC. This translates into CSVGEAGANVLTF.

The chain joins TRBV30 to TRBJ2-1; D might be TRBD2 (6 bases). Germline V gene sequence: CDR1 GTSNPN, CDR2 SVGIG (reference sequence). V lost 4 bases to trimming and J lost 5 bases, with 15 bases between them. The CDR3 is made up of 14 amino acids. CDR3 region: CAWTPGLLNNEQFF. For the CDR3, the DNA is TGTGCCTGGACCCCGGGACTCTTGAACAATGAGCAGTTCTTC.

The rearrangement joins TRBV28 to TRBJ1-5; D ambiguous. V lost 8 bases, J lost 7 bases, and 6 bases lay in between. From germline, CDR1 is MDHEN and CDR2 SYDVKM. The CDR3 length is 10 residues. CDR3 DNA: TGTGCCAGCGGGGAGCAGCCCCAGCATTTT. This sequence encodes CASGEQPQHF.